Below are 9 T cell receptor beta chains sequenced from a single sample in a study of identical twins. TCRdb re-called the 5' RACE reads through MiXCR, storing one row per CDR3 protein. The sample records a few hundred thousand distinct CDR3 sequences, more than 9.5% being singletons. These sequences were also reported in another study, on yellow fever vaccine responses in identical twins.

Sequenced: memory (CD45RO+) T cells sorted from blood. These receptors were collected from a young woman in good health.

This clonotype was recorded many times. The chain employs TRBV29-1 and TRBJ1-1; 7 bases map to TRBD1. Trimming cost V 1 base and J 8 bases; bases outside gene matches: 7. Germline V gene sequence: CDR1 SQVTM, CDR2 ANQGSEA. This CDR3 contains 13 residues. CDR3 sequence reads: CSVEVTGAGEAFF. Here the CDR3 DNA reads TGCAGCGTTGAAGTCACAGGGGCCGGCGAAGCTTTCTTT.

A few counts support this clonotype. V gene TRBV15 combines with J gene TRBJ2-7; TRBD2 aligns across 10 bases. V lost 1 base to trimming and J lost 1 base; unmatched junction nucleotides: 4. Germline loops: CDR1 LNHNV, CDR2 YYDKDF (reference sequence). The CDR3 consists of 16 residues. The CDR3 coding sequence is TGTGCCACCAGCAGAGGAGCGGGAGGGCGGTCCTACGAGCAGTACTTC. Its translation: CATSRGAGGRSYEQYF.

The table lists this clonotype with a count of one. The rearrangement links TRBV6-5 to TRBJ2-1; D is unresolved. The CDR3 covers 13 residues. The ends were cut back, 2 bases at V and 8 bases at J, with 10 bases in the middle. Germline CDR1 reads MNHEY; CDR2 reads SVGAGI. The CDR3 bases are TGTGCCAGCAGTTACGATTTCGTGCATGAGCAGTTCTTC. It codes for CASSYDFVHEQFF.

The chain couples TRBV20-1 to TRBJ2-3; 7 positions match TRBD2. The V and J ends lost 0 bases and 4 bases, in that order; junction bases with no gene match: 7. Germline V CDR1 and CDR2: DFQATT, SNEGSKA (reference sequence). The CDR3 is 15 amino acids. CDR3 coding DNA: TGCAGTGCTAGAGAAGGCGGGGGAGACGCAGATACGCAGTATTTT. This translates into CSAREGGGDADTQYF.

This clonotype was counted a few times. The rearrangement uses TRBV9 and TRBJ2-3; D perhaps matches TRBD1 (5 bases). The germline V gene encodes CDR1 SGDLS and CDR2 YYNGEE. V lost 4 bases, J lost 5 bases, and 11 bases lay in between. The CDR3 runs to 13 residues. CDR3: CASSYLTGDTQYF. As DNA, the CDR3 is TGTGCCAGCAGCTATTTAACAGGAGATACGCAGTATTTT.

This clonotype was recorded a few times. The chain couples TRBV4-3 to TRBJ2-3; no reliable D call. V lost 0 bases, J lost 5 bases, and 12 bases lay in between. Germline V gene sequence: CDR1 LGHNA, CDR2 YSLEER. The CDR3 length is 15 residues. The CDR3 here is CASSQEKRPGDTQYF. The CDR3 nucleotides are TGCGCCAGCAGCCAAGAAAAGCGCCCGGGAGATACGCAGTATTTT.

CDR3 loop: CAISRLEREGNEQFF. The CDR3 DNA sequence: TGTGCCATCAGTCGCCTGGAGCGGGAGGGCAATGAGCAGTTCTTC. This chain links TRBV10-3 with TRBJ2-1, with 10 bases lining up with TRBD2. This CDR3 has 15 residues. Germline V CDR1 and CDR2: ENHRY, SYGVKD. Trimming took 5 bases from V and 6 from J; bases not matched to a gene: 7.

This clonotype was seen at least ten times. The V and J genes are TRBV4-3 and TRBJ2-2; D uncertain. With 4 bases removed from V and 6 bases from J, the gap between germline ends came to 3 bases. CDR3 length: 11 residues. Per germline, CDR1 LGHNA and CDR2 YSLEER. CDR3 coding DNA: TGCGCCAGCAGCCGGGCCGGGGAGCTGTTTTTT. Its translation: CASSRAGELFF.

The chain joins TRBV12-3 or TRBV12-4 to TRBJ1-6; 9 positions agree with TRBD1. The CDR3 extends over 15 amino acids. Trimming at V came to 4 bases and at J to 7 bases, leaving 5 bases not matched to a gene. The CDR3 DNA follows: TGTGCCAGCAGTTATGGAGGGACAGGGAATTCACCCCTCCACTTT. Encoded protein: CASSYGGTGNSPLHF.